This T cell receptor beta chain was observed in a study of long-term antiretroviral therapy in people with HIV. Overall study results and limits: Controls had broader CDR3 length ranges than HIV repertoires did. Despite increasing after ART, diversity remained lower than that of transplant donor controls.

Runs used v3.0 of the immunoSEQ assay and were done at survey level. The assay was immunoSEQ multiplex PCR, and TCRdb's table has in-frame clones only and misses some. The sample has around 35,000 clones, around 97% seen once. Germline V CDR1 and CDR2: GTSNPN, SVGIG (reference sequence). This CDR3 spans 15 amino acids. J was trimmed by 3 bases and V by 1 base; bases with no gene match: 5. For this clone: Antigen: not known.

The chain combines TRBV30 with TRBJ2-1, with 8 nucleotides matching TRBD2. This sample comprised unsorted PBMCs, obtained 6.9 years after starting antiretroviral therapy. This receptor was identified in a young man with HIV. CDR3 sequence reads: CAWSALSGSYNEQFF. CDR3 DNA: TGTGCCTGGAGTGCCCTGAGCGGGAGCTACAATGAGCAGTTCTTC.